These T cell receptor beta chains were read from a single sample in a study of CD4 T cells in relation to SARS-CoV-2 and coronaviruses. Clones were read by immunoSEQ multiplex PCR, and TCRdb kept only the in-frame ones, dropping some. This repertoire shows 68,000 or so clones, 93% found once; its top ten account for approximately 0.21%. The sequenced sample was naive CD4+ T cells from PBMCs. The receptors originated from a human donor in good health. CDR3s include the opening cysteine and the closing phenylalanine or tryptophan. A D gene is named only where the DNA matches it firmly. Clone size is given for some rows only: seen once, a few or many times, or a class if the clone is expanded.

v_call	cdr3_length	j_call	clone_size	d_call	cdr3_aa	cdr3_nt
TRBV13	14	TRBJ2-5	-	TRBD1	CASSKTGVQETQYF	TGTGCCAGCAGCAAGACAGGGGTCCAAGAGACCCAGTACTTC
TRBV28	13	TRBJ2-7	-	-	CASSLTTQYEQYF	TGTGCCAGCAGTTTGACTACCCAATACGAGCAGTACTTC
TRBV25-1	17	TRBJ2-3	-	TRBD2	CASSELAGRERGDTQYF	TGTGCCAGCAGTGAATTAGCTGGGCGGGAGCGGGGAGATACGCAGTATTTT
TRBV19	16	TRBJ2-7	-	-	CASMNPGGSGSYEQYF	TGTGCCAGTATGAACCCCGGGGGTAGCGGTTCCTACGAGCAGTACTTC
TRBV7-8	14	TRBJ2-7	once	TRBD1	CASSSTGGGSVRYF	TGTGCCAGCAGCTCGACAGGGGGTGGTTCGGTTCGGTACTTC
TRBV7-2	16	TRBJ1-3	once	-	CASSPAGRGFGNTIYF	TGTGCCAGCAGCCCTGCAGGTCGGGGATTCGGAAACACCATATATTTT
TRBV30	16	TRBJ2-2	-	TRBD1	CAWSQTGEFNTGELFF	TGTGCCTGGAGCCAAACAGGGGAATTTAACACCGGGGAGCTGTTTTTT
TRBV19	16	TRBJ1-6	-	TRBD1	CASSIREDRVRAPLHF	TGTGCCAGTAGTATTCGGGAAGACAGGGTTCGGGCACCCCTCCACTTT
TRBV7-2	12	TRBJ2-7	-	-	CASSLDGPLQYF	TGTGCCAGCAGCTTAGATGGCCCTTTGCAGTACTTC
TRBV2	15	TRBJ1-3	-	-	CASRKQVSSGNTIYF	TGTGCCAGCAGAAAACAGGTCAGCTCTGGAAACACCATATATTTT
TRBV9	16	TRBJ2-2	few	TRBD1	CASFPGTGEHTGELFF	TGTGCCAGCTTCCCCGGGACAGGGGAGCACACCGGGGAGCTGTTTTTT
TRBV2	15	TRBJ2-2	-	TRBD2	CASRLLAVNTGELFF	TGTGCCAGCCGCCTACTAGCGGTGAACACCGGGGAGCTGTTTTTT
TRBV5-8	14	TRBJ1-5	-	TRBD1	CASRPRTGLQPQHF	TGTGCCAGCAGACCTAGGACAGGCTTGCAGCCCCAGCATTTT
TRBV5-6	15	TRBJ1-1	-	TRBD1	CASSPATGGRTEAFF	TGTGCCAGCAGCCCAGCGACAGGGGGACGCACTGAAGCTTTCTTT
TRBV5-1	14	TRBJ1-2	-	-	CASSERTVNYGYTF	TGCGCCAGCAGCGAGAGAACAGTCAACTATGGCTACACCTTC
TRBV3-1/TRBV3-2	16	TRBJ2-6	once	TRBD1	CASTGTGGSGANVLTF	TGTGCCAGCACCGGGACAGGGGGCTCTGGGGCCAACGTCCTGACTTTC
TRBV11-2	14	TRBJ2-1	-	-	CASSFLGGAGEQFF	TGTGCCAGCAGCTTTCTCGGGGGAGCGGGTGAGCAGTTCTTC
TRBV2	13	TRBJ2-1	-	-	CASRFRDYNEQFF	TGTGCCAGCAGGTTCCGGGACTACAATGAGCAGTTCTTC
TRBV19	13	TRBJ1-2	-	TRBD1	CATTPGQGYGYTF	TGTGCCACCACTCCGGGACAGGGTTATGGCTACACCTTC
TRBV3-1/TRBV3-2	13	TRBJ2-7	-	-	CASSQFGAYEQYF	TGTGCCAGCAGCCAGTTCGGGGCCTACGAGCAGTACTTC
TRBV29-1	14	TRBJ2-5	-	-	CSVAQGGVQETQYF	TGCAGCGTTGCCCAGGGGGGGGTCCAAGAGACCCAGTACTTC
TRBV5-4	16	TRBJ1-3	few	-	CASSLASGAYGNTIYF	TGTGCCAGCAGCTTGGCTTCGGGGGCTTACGGAAACACCATATATTTT
TRBV18	15	TRBJ1-2	-	-	CASSPNPAGDYGYTF	TGTGCCAGCTCACCAAACCCGGCGGGGGACTATGGCTACACCTTC
TRBV27	15	TRBJ1-5	-	-	CASTPDSYSNQPQHF	TGTGCCAGCACCCCAGACAGTTATAGCAATCAGCCCCAGCATTTT
TRBV7-9	15	TRBJ2-4	-	TRBD1	CASSFFPGQTNIQYF	TGTGCCAGCAGCTTCTTTCCGGGACAGACAAACATTCAGTACTTC
TRBV12-3/TRBV12-4	13	TRBJ1-5	-	-	CASTRNSNQPQHF	TGTGCCAGCACCCGAAATAGCAATCAGCCCCAGCATTTT
TRBV7-9	14	TRBJ1-2	-	-	CASSPPGGNYGYTF	TGTGCCAGCAGCCCCCCGGGGGGTAACTATGGCTACACCTTC